The next 17 T cell receptor beta chains were all read from a single sample in a study of vaccination effects on CD4 cells after COVID-19. Antigen-specific CD4+ T cells were first expanded with viral peptide pools by the ViraFEST assay and only then sequenced. CD4+ T cells were isolated after around ten days of culture. Among the vaccine recipients, none had a prior SARS-CoV-2 infection, and nucleocapsid antibodies were negative. Their cognate antigens are unknown. Method: immunoSEQ multiplex PCR; TCRdb's copy keeps in-frame clones and lacks some. The sample contains approximately 68,000 clones, about four fifths of which appear only once. Sequenced material: CD4+ T cells from PBMCs cultured with SARS-CoV-2 spike peptides, taken before COVID-19 vaccination. The receptors were sampled from a human donor who received a COVID-19 vaccine.

The rearrangement uses TRBV6-5 and TRBJ2-5; 8 nucleotides agree with TRBD1. CDR1 is MNHEY and CDR2 is SVGAGI in the germline V gene. V lost 7 bases and J lost 2; bases outside the gene matches: 9. This CDR3 is 15 amino acids long. CDR3 coding DNA: TGTGCCAGCACTTCTCTTCGGACAGGGCAAGAGACCCAGTACTTC. The encoded protein is CASTSLRTGQETQYF.

This clone turned up a few times. The V gene is TRBV19, the J gene TRBJ1-4, with D possibly TRBD1 on 5 matching bases. Germline CDR1 and CDR2: LNHDA and SQIVND (reference sequence). V shed 4 bases and J shed 12 bases, with 9 bases lying between them. This CDR3 has 11 amino acids. CDR3 in DNA: TGTGCCAGTAGTAGCACCAGGGAACTGTTTTTT. Amino acids: CASSSTRELFF.

This clone came up a few times. The rearrangement joins TRBV5-1 to TRBJ2-7; the match to TRBD1 covers 9 bases. Germline assignment: CDR1 SGHRS and CDR2 YFSETQ. This CDR3 is built from 14 residues. With 4 bases clipped from V and 4 bases from J, the junction kept 6 bases outside the gene matches. The CDR3 spells CASSSGTGTYEQYV. The CDR3 nucleotides read TGCGCCAGCAGCAGTGGGACAGGGACGTACGAGCAGTACGTC.

This clone came up once. This sequence joins TRBV6-5 and TRBJ1-2; 7 bases are a match to TRBD1. Germline assignment: CDR1 MNHEY and CDR2 SVGAGI. This CDR3 comprises 14 residues. The V segment lost 6 bases and the J segment 3 bases; nucleotides outside the gene matches: 7. CDR3 nucleotides: TGTGCCAGCAGACACGGACAGGACTACTATGGCTACACCTTC. Residues: CASRHGQDYYGYTF.

The V gene is TRBV5-4, the J gene TRBJ2-3, with 7 bases matching TRBD1. The CDR3 sequence is 14 residues long. The germline V gene encodes CDR1 SGHNT and CDR2 YYREEE (reference sequence). Germline trimming cut 4 bases from V and 6 bases from J; bases unmatched to any gene: 8. The CDR3: CASSLTSRGDTQYF. CDR3 DNA: TGTGCCAGCAGCCTGACATCCAGGGGGGATACGCAGTATTTT.

This clone was detected a few times. The chain's CDR3 is CASSRGQEGQPQHF. The CDR3 DNA reads as TGCGCCAGCAGCCGAGGGCAGGAAGGTCAGCCCCAGCATTTT. V and J are TRBV4-1 and TRBJ1-5; no definite D call. The germline V gene encodes CDR1 MGHRA and CDR2 YSYEKL. The length of the CDR3 is 14 residues. The V and J ends lost 4 bases and 6 bases respectively, with 13 bases between them.

V gene TRBV5-1 combines with J gene TRBJ2-5; 7 bases agree with TRBD2. The CDR3 is 13 residues long. Germline CDR1 and CDR2: SGHRS and YFSETQ. V lost 2 bases and J lost 5; bases outside the gene matches: 3. Here the CDR3 DNA reads TGCGCCAGCAGCTTTGGACTAGTGGAGACCCAGTACTTC. Amino acid sequence: CASSFGLVETQYF.

The gene calls are TRBV19 and TRBJ1-5; 9 positions match TRBD1. Per the germline V gene, CDR1 is LNHDA and CDR2 is SQIVND (reference sequence). Losses at the gene ends were 7 bases for V and 5 bases for J; bases not matched to a gene: 9. This CDR3 spans 15 amino acids. The CDR3 bases are TGTGCCAGTATCGACGGACAGGGGATCGATCAGCCCCAGCATTTT. Translated, it gives CASIDGQGIDQPQHF. Variable domain in full (rest from reference TRBV19 and TRBJ1-5): DGGITQSPKYLFRKEGQNVTLSCEQNLNHDAMYWYRQDPGQGLRLIYYSQIVNDFQKGDIAEGYSVSREKKESFPLTVTSAQKNPTAFYLCASIDGQGIDQPQHFGDGTRLSIL.

This clone was detected only a few times. V gene TRBV6-1 combines with J gene TRBJ1-1, with TRBD1 identical over 8 bases. In germline, CDR1 is MNHNS, CDR2 SASEGT. The length of the CDR3 is 14 residues. Unmatched junction bases numbered 6, after V lost 7 bases and J lost 2 bases. CDR3 residues: CASTEDRVNTEAFF. DNA for the CDR3: TGTGCCAGCACCGAGGACAGGGTCAACACTGAAGCTTTCTTT.

The rearrangement links TRBV5-1 to TRBJ1-3, with D unclear. Trimming removed 7 bases from V and 1 base from J, with 15 bases in between. CDR3 size: 15 residues. The V gene's germline CDR1 is SGHRS and CDR2 YFSETQ. The CDR3 nucleotides are TGCGCCAGCCGACAAGGGAAGGATTCTGGAAACACCATATATTTT. Amino acids: CASRQGKDSGNTIYF.

This clone appeared a few times. V is TRBV29-1 and J is TRBJ1-2; 8 bases agree with TRBD1. The CDR3 consists of 12 residues. V shed 1 base, J shed 6 bases, and the junction held 1 base outside the gene matches. Germline loops: CDR1 SQVTM, CDR2 ANQGSEA. In nucleotides, the CDR3 is TGCAGCGTTGAAGGACAGGGGAATGGCTACACCTTC. Translating gives CSVEGQGNGYTF.

Only a few counts were recorded for this clone. The chain couples TRBV24-1 to TRBJ1-2, with D unresolved. Germline CDR1 is KGHDR and CDR2 is SFDVKD. V lost 9 bases to trimming and J lost 0 bases, with 7 bases between them. The CDR3 contains 12 residues. The CDR3 sequence: CATEDTNYGYTF. CDR3 DNA sequence: TGTGCCACCGAGGATACTAACTATGGCTACACCTTC.

The V call is TRBV6-2 or TRBV6-3, the J call TRBJ2-7; possibly TRBD1 or TRBD2 for D (5 bases each). The CDR3 is 14 residues long. Germline CDR1 reads MNHEY; CDR2 reads SVGEGT. V was pared by 2 bases and J by 7 bases, with 15 bases between. The DNA of the CDR3 is TGTGCCAGCAGTTACCTCTTAACCGGGGCGGAGCAGTACGTC. It is translated as CASSYLLTGAEQYV.

This clone showed up just once. The chain is built from TRBV5-6 and TRBJ2-1; 10 bases align to TRBD1. The V gene end was trimmed by 2 bases and the J gene end by 3 bases; junction bases not matched to a gene: 2. The CDR3 consists of 15 residues. Germline-derived CDR1 and CDR2 are SGHDT and YYEEEE. The CDR3: CASSFRDRGYNEQFF. Written as DNA, the CDR3 is TGTGCCAGCAGCTTCCGGGACAGGGGCTACAATGAGCAGTTCTTC.

The genes are TRBV19 and TRBJ2-1, with TRBD2 matching 11 bases. Germline CDR1 LNHDA, CDR2 SQIVND (reference sequence). V lost 3 bases and J lost 3; bases outside the gene matches: 7. The CDR3 spans 17 residues. The CDR3 region is CASSILPSGGNYNEQFF. CDR3 bases: TGTGCCAGTAGTATCCTCCCTAGCGGGGGGAACTACAATGAGCAGTTCTTC.

This sequence joins TRBV30 and TRBJ2-2; D gene unclear. CDR1 and CDR2 (germline): GTSNPN, SVGIG (reference sequence). This CDR3 region has 14 residues. V was shortened by 2 bases and J by 1 base, with 8 bases between the two germline ends. The CDR3 here is CAWSLVVNTGELFF. Here the CDR3 DNA reads TGTGCCTGGAGTTTAGTTGTGAACACCGGGGAGCTGTTTTTT. The full variable domain, in which reference TRBV30 and TRBJ2-2 provide the parts outside the CDR3, is SQTIHQWPATLVQPVGSPLSLECTVEGTSNPNLYWYRQAAGRGLQLLFYSVGIGQISSEVPQNLSASRPQDRQFILSSKKLLLSDSGFYLCAWSLVVNTGELFFGEGSRLTVL.

V gene TRBV18 combines with J gene TRBJ2-1; 9 bases map to TRBD1. J was trimmed by 8 bases and V by 3 bases; bases with no gene match: 5. Germline loops: CDR1 KGHSH, CDR2 LQKENI. The CDR3 extends over 14 amino acids. CDR3 coding DNA: TGTGCCAGCTCACCCGGACAGGGGTTCCATGAGCAGTTCTTC. Translation: CASSPGQGFHEQFF.